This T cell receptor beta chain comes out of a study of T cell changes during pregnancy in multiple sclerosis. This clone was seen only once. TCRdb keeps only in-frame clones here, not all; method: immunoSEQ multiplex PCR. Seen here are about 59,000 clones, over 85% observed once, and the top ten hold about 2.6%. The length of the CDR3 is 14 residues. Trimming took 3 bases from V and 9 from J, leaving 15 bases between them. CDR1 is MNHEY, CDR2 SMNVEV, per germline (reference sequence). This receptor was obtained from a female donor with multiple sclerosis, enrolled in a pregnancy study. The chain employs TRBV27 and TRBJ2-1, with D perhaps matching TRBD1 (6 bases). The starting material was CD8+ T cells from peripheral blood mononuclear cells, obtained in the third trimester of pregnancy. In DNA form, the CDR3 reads TGTGCCAGCAGTTTGCAGCAGGGGTCGAGTGAGCAGTTCTTC. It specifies CASSLQQGSSEQFF.